This record concerns one T cell receptor beta chain sequence. This record comes from a study of blood T cell repertoires in COVID-19. The CDR3 extends over 17 amino acids. The germline V gene encodes CDR1 LGHDT and CDR2 YNNKEL (reference sequence). Trimming removed 1 base at V and 4 bases at J, with 14 bases between. Using immunoSEQ multiplex PCR, the repertoire was profiled, and TCRdb retains in-frame clones only, with some absent. Among more than 300,000 clones listed, roughly nine tenths were seen once. This TCR came from a woman aged 25 to 39 who had recovered from COVID-19. J is TRBJ1-6 and V is TRBV3-1 (or the pseudogene TRBV3-2); perhaps TRBD1 as D (6 bases). Sequenced: PBMCs or T cells enriched from blood (not recorded which). CDR3 amino acids: CASSQAVGGVYNSPLHF. CDR3 nucleotides: TGTGCCAGCAGCCAAGCCGTAGGGGGGGTATATAATTCACCCCTCCACTTT.